These 2 T cell receptor beta chains were all obtained from the same sample, sequenced in a study of tumor-infiltrating lymphocytes in localized non-small cell lung cancer. The assay was immunoSEQ multiplex PCR, and TCRdb's table has in-frame clones only and misses some. The repertoire holds 13,000 to 15,000 clones, around 82% seen once, with about 19% in the top ten. Sequencing was carried out using lung tumor tissue. Receptors originate from a human donor with non-small cell lung cancer.

The gene calls are TRBV30 and TRBJ2-3; 7 nucleotides align to TRBD2. The germline gives CDR1 GTSNPN, CDR2 SVGIG (reference sequence). The V gene end was trimmed by 0 bases and the J gene end by 1 base; junction bases not matched to a gene: 7. CDR3 length equals 16 residues. CDR3 sequence: CAWSVFGTSGTDTQYF. The CDR3 DNA is TGTGCCTGGAGTGTTTTTGGAACTAGCGGCACAGATACGCAGTATTTT.

The V gene is TRBV29-1, the J gene TRBJ1-5, with D perhaps TRBD1 (5 bases). Germline CDR1 and CDR2: SQVTM and ANQGSEA. The CDR3 covers 13 residues. Trimming pared 5 bases from V and 0 bases from J, leaving 8 bases between. CDR3 protein: CSVQGFSNQPQHF. For the CDR3, the DNA is TGCAGCGTTCAGGGTTTTAGCAATCAGCCCCAGCATTTT. The full variable domain, its missing parts supplied by reference TRBV29-1 and TRBJ1-5, is SAVISQKPSRDICQRGTSLTIQCQVDSQVTMMFWYRQQPGQSLTLIATANQGSEATYESGFVIDKFPISRPNLTFSTLTVSNMSPEDSSIYLCSVQGFSNQPQHFGDGTRLSIL.